These 21 T cell receptor beta chains originate from one sample sequenced in a study of blood T cell repertoires in COVID-19 (dated by TCRdb to the early 2020s). Library preparation used the immunoSEQ multiplex PCR assay. TCRdb's version of the immuneACCESS table is confined to in-frame rearrangements and falls short of the full clone set. An unresolved V gene accounts for under half of the shortfall where checked; the remainder is of unknown origin. This sample comprises tens of thousands of clones, 85% to 90% of them detected only once. The ten largest clonotypes hold under 9.5% of the sample. Sequenced: peripheral blood. The receptor source for this set is a man aged 25-40 years with active or convalescent COVID-19.

The chain uses TRBV7-2 and TRBJ2-1; tentatively, D is TRBD1 (6 bases). The germline CDR1 and CDR2 sequences are SGHTA and FQGNSA. CDR3 length: 15 residues. The V gene lost 2 bases and the J gene lost 8 bases, with 16 bases spanning the gap. The CDR3 nucleotides are TGTGCCAGCAGCTTATGGGCAAAAAAGGGGGATGAGCAGTTCTTC. Protein sequence: CASSLWAKKGDEQFF.

The genes are TRBV29-1 and TRBJ1-5, with D possibly matching TRBD1 (6 bases). This CDR3 is 17 amino acids long. Looked up from germline, CDR1 is SQVTM and CDR2 is ANQGSEA. V lost 6 bases to trimming and J lost 1 base, with 22 bases between them. This CDR3 is CSVEFNRVRGSNQPQHF. The CDR3 DNA sequence: TGCAGCGTAGAATTTAACAGGGTACGAGGGAGCAATCAGCCCCAGCATTTT.

This clone was found once. The chain links TRBV6-5 to TRBJ2-5; D ambiguous. Germline CDR1 and CDR2: MNHEY and SVGAGI. This CDR3 region has 14 residues. Trimming cost V 5 bases and J 2 bases, with 12 bases left between them. As DNA, the CDR3 is TGTGCCAGCAGTCAACTGACAAATCAAGAGACCCAGTACTTC. Its protein product is CASSQLTNQETQYF.

The chain combines TRBV24-1 with TRBJ1-3; perhaps TRBD1 as D (5 bases). This CDR3 has 15 amino acids. V gave up 1 base and J gave up 9 bases, with 15 bases separating them. CDR1 and CDR2 (germline): KGHDR, SFDVKD. The CDR3 is CATSDFNGGGFTIYF. The CDR3 nucleotides are TGTGCCACCAGTGATTTCAACGGGGGAGGCTTCACCATATATTTT.

This clone has only one observation. J is TRBJ2-1 and V is TRBV5-1; 9 positions agree with TRBD2. Germline trimming cut 1 base from V and 5 bases from J; bases unmatched to any gene: 4. Germline CDR1 is SGHRS and CDR2 is YFSETQ. The CDR3 covers 15 residues. The CDR3 nucleotides read TGCGCCAGCAGCTTGATCGCGGGGGGGAACAATGAGCAGTTCTTC. Amino acid sequence: CASSLIAGGNNEQFF.

V and J are TRBV2 and TRBJ2-2; the match to TRBD1 covers 8 bases. This CDR3 is built from 14 residues. V lost 5 bases to trimming and J lost 7 bases; unmatched junction nucleotides: 6. The V gene's germline CDR1 is SNHLY and CDR2 FYNNEI. The CDR3 nucleotides are TGTGCCAGCAGTAGGGGACAGGTCCGCGGGGAGCTGTTTTTT. It specifies CASSRGQVRGELFF.

This sequence joins TRBV5-1 and TRBJ2-7, with 11 bases that match TRBD1. The CDR3 is 16 residues long. With V trimmed by 4 bases and J by 0 bases, 6 bases remained unmatched. The germline V gene has CDR1 SGHRS and CDR2 YFSETQ. CDR3 coding DNA: TGCGCCAGCAGCGTGATGGGACAGGGGGGCTCCTACGAGCAGTACTTC. This gives the protein CASSVMGQGGSYEQYF.

J is TRBJ2-4 and V is TRBV6-5, with D perhaps TRBD1 (6 bases). With 6 bases removed from V and 4 bases from J, the gap between germline ends came to 16 bases. The germline V gene has CDR1 MNHEY and CDR2 SVGAGI. The CDR3 covers 15 residues. This CDR3 is CASSLTGQQKNIQYF. The CDR3 nucleotides read TGTGCCAGCAGCCTAACCGGACAGCAGAAAAACATTCAGTACTTC.

The V call is TRBV11-3, the J call TRBJ1-1; no firm D call. This CDR3 region has 13 residues. Germline V gives CDR1 SGHNT, CDR2 YENEEA. Trimming cost V 5 bases and J 5 bases, with 12 bases left between them. The CDR3 is CASSLARGTEAFF. The CDR3, as DNA: TGTGCCAGCAGCCTTGCCAGAGGGACTGAAGCTTTCTTT.

V gene TRBV5-5 combines with J gene TRBJ1-5; tentative D call: TRBD1 (5 bases). This CDR3 has 15 residues. Germline-derived CDR1 and CDR2 are SGHKS and YYEKEE (reference sequence). Trimming cost V 1 base and J 1 base, with 9 bases left between them. The CDR3 coding sequence is TGTGCCAGCAGCTTGTCCGGACAAAGCAATCAGCCCCAGCATTTT. It codes for CASSLSGQSNQPQHF.

This chain links TRBV3-1 (or the pseudogene TRBV3-2) with TRBJ2-5; 9 bases agree with TRBD1. CDR3 length equals 15 residues. The V segment lost 1 base and the J segment 4 bases; nucleotides outside the gene matches: 4. Germline V gene sequence: CDR1 LGHDT, CDR2 YNNKEL (reference sequence). CDR3 coding DNA: TGTGCCAGCAGCCAAGTCACAGGGGGCGCAGAGACCCAGTACTTC. Its translation: CASSQVTGGAETQYF.

The chain joins TRBV25-1 to TRBJ1-5, with TRBD1 as a possible D gene (5 bases). V was clipped by 5 bases and J by 4 bases, with 15 bases between them. The CDR3 sequence is 15 residues long. Germline assignment: CDR1 MGHDK and CDR2 SYGVNS. CDR3 in amino acids: CASSPTGRGNQPQHF. The CDR3 DNA follows: TGTGCCAGCAGTCCAACCGGGAGGGGAAATCAGCCCCAGCATTTT.

J is TRBJ1-5 and V is TRBV2; D is unresolved. Germline loops: CDR1 SNHLY, CDR2 FYNNEI. The ends were cut back, 8 bases at V and 2 bases at J, with 16 bases in the middle. The CDR3 extends over 15 amino acids. This chain's CDR3 is CASRRREGGNQPQHF. In DNA, the CDR3 is TGTGCCAGCCGCCGGAGGGAGGGTGGCAATCAGCCCCAGCATTTT.

The chain couples TRBV12-5 to TRBJ2-7, with a weak D call TRBD2 (7 bases). V shed 2 bases and J shed 0 bases, with 14 bases lying between them. Germline assignment: CDR1 LGHNT and CDR2 FRNRAP. This CDR3 comprises 16 residues. The CDR3 here is CASGLMRGPLSYEQYF. The DNA for the CDR3 is TGTGCTAGTGGTTTGATGCGGGGGCCCCTCTCCTACGAGCAGTACTTC.

The V gene is TRBV3-1 (or the pseudogene TRBV3-2), the J gene TRBJ1-6; no firm D call. Trimming stripped 5 bases from V and 0 bases from J, with 5 bases between. CDR3 length: 14 amino acids. Looked up from germline, CDR1 is LGHDT and CDR2 is YNNKEL (reference sequence). The CDR3, as DNA: TGTGCCAGCAGCGGGCGCTCCTATAATTCACCCCTCCACTTT. Its translation is CASSGRSYNSPLHF.

This clone appeared once. The chain carries TRBV5-8 and TRBJ1-2; the match to TRBD1 covers 8 bases. V shed 4 bases and J 6 bases; nucleotides not matched to a gene: 14. Germline V CDR1 and CDR2: SGHTS, YDEGEE. CDR3 length equals 16 residues. This chain's CDR3 is CASSPGTGNLLDGYTF. CDR3 nucleotides: TGTGCCAGCAGCCCGGGGACAGGAAACCTTTTGGATGGCTACACCTTC.

The chain combines TRBV4-1 with TRBJ2-3; 12 bases are a match to TRBD2. From germline, CDR1 is MGHRA and CDR2 YSYEKL. The CDR3 runs 15 residues. The junction had 5 bases not matched to a gene; V was cut back by 7 bases and J by 3 bases. The CDR3 loop is CASNPLAGGTDTQYF. The CDR3 bases are TGCGCCAGCAACCCCCTAGCGGGGGGGACAGATACGCAGTATTTT.

The V call is TRBV29-1, the J call TRBJ2-3, with 9 bases matching TRBD1. Germline V lookup: CDR1 SQVTM, CDR2 ANQGSEA. Unmatched junction bases numbered 0, after V lost 6 bases and J lost 5 bases. This CDR3 spans 11 amino acids. CDR3 in amino acids: CSVTGGDTQYF. In DNA, the CDR3 is TGCAGCGTGACAGGGGGAGATACGCAGTATTTT.

The V and J genes are TRBV7-3 and TRBJ1-1; TRBD1 is a possible D gene (5 bases). The CDR3 is 13 amino acids. V was clipped by 5 bases and J by 1 base, with 8 bases between them. Per germline, CDR1 SGHTA and CDR2 FQGTGA. CDR3 nucleotides: TGTGCCAGCAGCGAAGGACAGAACACTGAAGCTTTCTTT. Its protein product is CASSEGQNTEAFF.

This chain uses TRBV11-2 with TRBJ2-7; possible D gene TRBD1, 6 bases. This CDR3 has 14 amino acids. Germline values: CDR1 SGHAT, CDR2 FQNNGV. The V gene lost 5 bases and the J gene lost 5 bases, with 16 bases spanning the gap. CDR3 sequence: CASSPYRAENEQYF. In DNA, the CDR3 is TGTGCCAGCAGCCCATACAGGGCTGAGAACGAGCAGTACTTC.

This chain connects TRBV6-5 to TRBJ1-4, with 9 nucleotides matching TRBD1. Germline loops: CDR1 MNHEY, CDR2 SVGAGI. With 6 bases clipped from V and 7 bases from J, the junction kept 9 bases outside the gene matches. The CDR3 length is 15 residues. CDR3 region: CASSSYGTGSEKLFF. As DNA, the CDR3 is TGTGCCAGCAGCTCCTATGGGACAGGGAGTGAAAAACTGTTTTTT.